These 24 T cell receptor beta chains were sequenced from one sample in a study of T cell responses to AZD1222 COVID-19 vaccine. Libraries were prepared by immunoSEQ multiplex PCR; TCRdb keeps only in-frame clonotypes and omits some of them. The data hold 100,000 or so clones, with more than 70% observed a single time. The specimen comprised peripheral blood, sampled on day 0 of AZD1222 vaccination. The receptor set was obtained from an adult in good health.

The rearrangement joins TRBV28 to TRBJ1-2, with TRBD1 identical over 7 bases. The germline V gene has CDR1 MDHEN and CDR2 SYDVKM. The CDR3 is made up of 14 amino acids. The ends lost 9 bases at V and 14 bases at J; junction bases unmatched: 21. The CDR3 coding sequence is TGTGCCAGACGAACAGGGGACCCGGTTAGATTCCGTACCTTC. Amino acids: CARRTGDPVRFRTF.

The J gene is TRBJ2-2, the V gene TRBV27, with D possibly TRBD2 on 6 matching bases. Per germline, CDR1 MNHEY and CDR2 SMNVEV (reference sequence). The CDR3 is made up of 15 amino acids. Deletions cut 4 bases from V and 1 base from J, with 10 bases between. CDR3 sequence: CASSYGSGNTGELFF. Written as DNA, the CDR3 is TGTGCCAGCAGTTACGGGAGCGGGAACACCGGGGAGCTGTTTTTT.

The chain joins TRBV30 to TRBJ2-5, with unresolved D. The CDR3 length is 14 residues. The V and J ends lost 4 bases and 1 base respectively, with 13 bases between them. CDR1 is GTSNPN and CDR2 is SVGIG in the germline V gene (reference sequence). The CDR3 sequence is CAWKVAWVQETQYF. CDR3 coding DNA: TGTGCCTGGAAGGTTGCTTGGGTCCAAGAGACCCAGTACTTC.

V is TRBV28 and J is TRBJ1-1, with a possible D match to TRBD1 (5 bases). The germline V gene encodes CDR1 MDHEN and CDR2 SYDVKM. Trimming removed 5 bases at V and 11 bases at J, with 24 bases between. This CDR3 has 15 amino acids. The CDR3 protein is CASSPSWVRVLGAFF. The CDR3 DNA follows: TGTGCCAGCAGTCCCAGTTGGGTCAGGGTATTAGGGGCTTTCTTT.

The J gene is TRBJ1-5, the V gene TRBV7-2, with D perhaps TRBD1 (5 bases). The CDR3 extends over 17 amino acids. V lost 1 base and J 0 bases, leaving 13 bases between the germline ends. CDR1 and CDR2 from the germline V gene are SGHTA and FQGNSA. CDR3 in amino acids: CASSLVGVVSSNQPQHF. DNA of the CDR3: TGTGCCAGCAGCTTAGTAGGGGTAGTTTCTAGCAATCAGCCCCAGCATTTT.

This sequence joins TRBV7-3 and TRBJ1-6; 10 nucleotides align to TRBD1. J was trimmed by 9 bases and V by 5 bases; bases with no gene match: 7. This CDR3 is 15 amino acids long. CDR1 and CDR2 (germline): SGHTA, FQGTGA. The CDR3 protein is CASSRSGTGVSPLHF. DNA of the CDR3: TGTGCCAGCAGCCGATCCGGGACAGGGGTTTCACCCCTCCACTTT.

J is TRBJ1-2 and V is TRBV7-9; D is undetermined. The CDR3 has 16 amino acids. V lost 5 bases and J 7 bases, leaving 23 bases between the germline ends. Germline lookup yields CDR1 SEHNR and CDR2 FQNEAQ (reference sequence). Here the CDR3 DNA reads TGTGCCAGCAGCCCGTCGACGACATTGTCGGTGGCTGGCTACACCTTC. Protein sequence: CASSPSTTLSVAGYTF. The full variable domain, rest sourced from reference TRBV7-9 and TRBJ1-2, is DTGVSQNPRHKITKRGQNVTFRCDPISEHNRLYWYRQTLGQGPEFLTYFQNEAQLEKSRLLSDRFSAERPKGSFSTLEIQRTEQGDSAMYLCASSPSTTLSVAGYTFGSGTRLTVV.

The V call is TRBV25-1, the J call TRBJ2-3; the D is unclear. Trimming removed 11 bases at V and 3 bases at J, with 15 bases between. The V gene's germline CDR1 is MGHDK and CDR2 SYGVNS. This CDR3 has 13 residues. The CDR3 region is CAAPIGQTDTQYF. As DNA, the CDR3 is TGTGCCGCCCCAATTGGGCAGACAGATACGCAGTATTTT. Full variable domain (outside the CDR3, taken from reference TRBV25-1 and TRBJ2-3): EADIYQTPRYLVIGTGKKITLECSQTMGHDKMYWYQQDPGMELHLIHYSYGVNSTEKGDLSSESTVSRIRTEHFPLTLESARPSHTSQYLCAAPIGQTDTQYFGPGTRLTVL.

CDR3 residues: CASSLGQGVREQYF. CDR3 sequence (DNA): TGCGCCAGCAGTCTAGGACAGGGAGTGAGGGAGCAGTACTTC. The chain uses TRBV23-1 and TRBJ2-7, with 8 bases aligning to TRBD1. TRBV23-1 is placed among ORFs of uncertain function. The CDR3 is made up of 14 amino acids. Trimming took 4 bases from V and 7 from J; bases not matched to a gene: 9.

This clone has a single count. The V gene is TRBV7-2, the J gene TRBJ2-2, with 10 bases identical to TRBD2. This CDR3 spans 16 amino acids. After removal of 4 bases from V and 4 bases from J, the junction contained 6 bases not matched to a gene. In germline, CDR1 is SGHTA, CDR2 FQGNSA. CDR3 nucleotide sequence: TGTGCCAGCAGCTCACTAGCGGGGACTGGCACCGGGGAGCTGTTTTTT. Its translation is CASSSLAGTGTGELFF.

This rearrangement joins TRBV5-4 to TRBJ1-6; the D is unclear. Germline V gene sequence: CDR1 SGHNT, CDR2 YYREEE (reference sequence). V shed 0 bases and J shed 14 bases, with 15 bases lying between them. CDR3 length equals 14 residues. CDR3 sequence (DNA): TGTGCCAGCAGCTTGGGCGACACCGTTTCGTCCCTCCACTTT. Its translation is CASSLGDTVSSLHF.

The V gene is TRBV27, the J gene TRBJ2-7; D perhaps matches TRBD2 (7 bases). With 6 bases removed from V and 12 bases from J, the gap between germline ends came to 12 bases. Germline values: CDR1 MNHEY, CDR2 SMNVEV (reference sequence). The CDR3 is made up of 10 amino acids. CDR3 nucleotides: TGTGCCAGCAGGGGGGGGGCCTGGTACTTC. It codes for CASRGGAWYF.

In nucleotides, the CDR3 is TGTGCCAGCAGATCACCTAGGGTCTTTGGGGAAAAACTGTTTTTT. It yields the protein CASRSPRVFGEKLFF. The chain recombines TRBV27 with TRBJ1-4, with unresolved D. CDR3 length equals 15 residues. The germline V gene encodes CDR1 MNHEY and CDR2 SMNVEV (reference sequence). V lost 6 bases and J 8 bases, leaving 19 bases between the germline ends.

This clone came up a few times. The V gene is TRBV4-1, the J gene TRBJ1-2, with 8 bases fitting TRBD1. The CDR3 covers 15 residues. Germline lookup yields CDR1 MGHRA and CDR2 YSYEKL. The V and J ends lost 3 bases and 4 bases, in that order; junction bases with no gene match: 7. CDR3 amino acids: CASSQGQARGYGYTF. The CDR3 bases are TGCGCCAGCAGCCAGGGACAGGCTCGCGGCTATGGCTACACCTTC.

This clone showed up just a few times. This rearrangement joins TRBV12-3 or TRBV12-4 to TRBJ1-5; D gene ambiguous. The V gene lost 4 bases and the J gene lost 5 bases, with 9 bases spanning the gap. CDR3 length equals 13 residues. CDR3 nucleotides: TGTGCCAGCAGTTATAACCCAGATCAGCCCCAGCATTTT. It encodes CASSYNPDQPQHF.

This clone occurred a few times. CDR3 in DNA: TGTGCCAGCAGCCCGGCAGGCGGCGGGATGTGGGAGACCCAGTACTTC. It specifies CASSPAGGGMWETQYF. V gene TRBV7-9 combines with J gene TRBJ2-5; tentatively, D is TRBD2 (6 bases). This CDR3 spans 16 amino acids. The ends were cut back, 5 bases at V and 5 bases at J, with 21 bases in the middle. Germline V CDR1 and CDR2: SEHNR, FQNEAQ (reference sequence).

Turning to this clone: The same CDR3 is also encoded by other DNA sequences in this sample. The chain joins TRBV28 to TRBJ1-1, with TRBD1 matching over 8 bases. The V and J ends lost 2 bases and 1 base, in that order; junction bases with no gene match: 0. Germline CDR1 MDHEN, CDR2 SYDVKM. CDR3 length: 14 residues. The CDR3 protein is CASSLGQGNTEAFF. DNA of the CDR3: TGTGCCAGCAGTTTAGGACAGGGGAACACTGAAGCTTTCTTT.

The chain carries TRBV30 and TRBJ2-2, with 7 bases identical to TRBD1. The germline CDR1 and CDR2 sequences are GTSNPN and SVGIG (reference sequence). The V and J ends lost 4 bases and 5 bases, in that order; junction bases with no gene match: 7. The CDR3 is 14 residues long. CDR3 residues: CAWTGTVWTGELFF. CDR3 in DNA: TGTGCCTGGACTGGGACAGTGTGGACCGGGGAGCTGTTTTTT.

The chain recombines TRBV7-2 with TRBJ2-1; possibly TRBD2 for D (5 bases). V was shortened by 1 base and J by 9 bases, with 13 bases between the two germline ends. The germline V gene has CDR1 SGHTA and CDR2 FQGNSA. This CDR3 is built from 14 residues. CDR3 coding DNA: TGTGCCAGCAGCTTAGAGGCGACTAATCCTGAGCAGTTCTTC. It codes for CASSLEATNPEQFF.

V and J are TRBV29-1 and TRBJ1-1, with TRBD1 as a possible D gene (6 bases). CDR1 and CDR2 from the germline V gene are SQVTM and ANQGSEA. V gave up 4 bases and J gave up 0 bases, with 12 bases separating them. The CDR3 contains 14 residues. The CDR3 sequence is CSVVLSGVNTEAFF. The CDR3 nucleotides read TGCAGCGTTGTATTATCAGGGGTGAACACTGAAGCTTTCTTT. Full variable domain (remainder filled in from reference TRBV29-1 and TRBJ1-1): SAVISQKPSRDICQRGTSLTIQCQVDSQVTMMFWYRQQPGQSLTLIATANQGSEATYESGFVIDKFPISRPNLTFSTLTVSNMSPEDSSIYLCSVVLSGVNTEAFFGQGTRLTVV.

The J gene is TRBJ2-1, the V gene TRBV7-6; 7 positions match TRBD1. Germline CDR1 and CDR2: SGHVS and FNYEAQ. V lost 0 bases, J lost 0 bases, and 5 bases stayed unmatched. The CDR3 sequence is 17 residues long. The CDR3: CASSLAHHRGSYNEQFF. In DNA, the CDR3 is TGTGCCAGCAGCTTAGCACACCACAGGGGCTCCTACAATGAGCAGTTCTTC.

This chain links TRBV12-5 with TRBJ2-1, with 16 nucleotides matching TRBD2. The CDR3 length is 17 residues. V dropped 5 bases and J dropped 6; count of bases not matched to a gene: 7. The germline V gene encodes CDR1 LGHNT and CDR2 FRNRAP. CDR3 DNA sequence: TGTGCTAGTGGTACCGGGGGGACTAGCGGGAGGGCCAATGAGCAGTTCTTC. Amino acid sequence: CASGTGGTSGRANEQFF.

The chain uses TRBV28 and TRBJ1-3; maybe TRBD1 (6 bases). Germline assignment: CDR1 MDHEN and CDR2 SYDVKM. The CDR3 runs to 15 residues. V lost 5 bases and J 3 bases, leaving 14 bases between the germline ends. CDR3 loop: CASSPLGQHGNTIYF. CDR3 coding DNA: TGTGCCAGCAGTCCTCTTGGACAGCATGGAAACACCATATATTTT. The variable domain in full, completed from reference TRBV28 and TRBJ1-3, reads DVKVTQSSRYLVKRTGEKVFLECVQDMDHENMFWYRQDPGLGLRLIYFSYDVKMKEKGDIPEGYSVSREKKERFSLILESASTNQTSMYLCASSPLGQHGNTIYFGEGSWLTVV.

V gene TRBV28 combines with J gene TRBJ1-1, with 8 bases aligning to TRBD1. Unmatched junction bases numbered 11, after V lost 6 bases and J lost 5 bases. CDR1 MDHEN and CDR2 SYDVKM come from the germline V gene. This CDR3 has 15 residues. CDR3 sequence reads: CASRIQGALRTEAFF. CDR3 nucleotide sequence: TGTGCCAGCAGAATCCAGGGGGCGCTTAGGACTGAAGCTTTCTTT.